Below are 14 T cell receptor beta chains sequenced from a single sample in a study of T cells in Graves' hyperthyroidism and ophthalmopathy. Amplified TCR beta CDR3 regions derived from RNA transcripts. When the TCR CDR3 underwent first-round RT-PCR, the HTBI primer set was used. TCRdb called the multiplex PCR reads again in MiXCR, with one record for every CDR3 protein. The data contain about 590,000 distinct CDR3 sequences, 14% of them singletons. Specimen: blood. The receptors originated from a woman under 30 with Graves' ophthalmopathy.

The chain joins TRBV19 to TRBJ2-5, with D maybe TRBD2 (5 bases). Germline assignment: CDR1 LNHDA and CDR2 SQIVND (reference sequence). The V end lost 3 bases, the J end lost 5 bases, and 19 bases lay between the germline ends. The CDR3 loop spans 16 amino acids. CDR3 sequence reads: CASSIPGVLYGETQYF. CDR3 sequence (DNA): TGTGCCAGTAGTATCCCCGGGGTCCTCTACGGGGAGACCCAGTACTTC.

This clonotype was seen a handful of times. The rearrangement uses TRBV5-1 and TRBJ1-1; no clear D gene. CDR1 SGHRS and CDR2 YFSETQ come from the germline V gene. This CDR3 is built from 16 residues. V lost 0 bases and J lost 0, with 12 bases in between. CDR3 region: CASSLERSKLNTEAFF. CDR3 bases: TGCGCCAGCAGCTTGGAGAGAAGCAAGTTGAACACTGAAGCTTTCTTT.

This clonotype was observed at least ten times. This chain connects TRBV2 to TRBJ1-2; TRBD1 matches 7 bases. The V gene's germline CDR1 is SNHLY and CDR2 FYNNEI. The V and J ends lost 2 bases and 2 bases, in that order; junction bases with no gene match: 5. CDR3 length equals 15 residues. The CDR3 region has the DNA TGTGCCAGCAGTGAAAGTCCGACAGGGAACTATGGCTACACCTTC. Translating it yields CASSESPTGNYGYTF.

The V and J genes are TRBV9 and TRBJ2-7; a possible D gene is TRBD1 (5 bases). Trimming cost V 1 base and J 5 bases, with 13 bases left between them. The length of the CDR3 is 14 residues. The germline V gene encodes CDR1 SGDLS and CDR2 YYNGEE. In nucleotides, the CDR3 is TGTGCCAGCAGCGTAACTCCTGGGGCCGACGAGCAGTACTTC. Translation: CASSVTPGADEQYF. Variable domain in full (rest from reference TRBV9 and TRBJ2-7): DSGVTQTPKHLITATGQRVTLRCSPRSGDLSVYWYQQSLDQGLQFLIQYYNGEERAKGNILERFSAQQFPDLHSELNLSSLELGDSALYFCASSVTPGADEQYFGPGTRLTVT.

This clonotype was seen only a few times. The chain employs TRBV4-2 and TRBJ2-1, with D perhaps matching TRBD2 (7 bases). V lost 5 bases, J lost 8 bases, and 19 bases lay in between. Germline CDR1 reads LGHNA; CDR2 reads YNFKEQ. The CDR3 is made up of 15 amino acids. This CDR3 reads CASSGGGGGGDEQFF. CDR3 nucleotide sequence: TGTGCCAGCAGCGGGGGGGGAGGGGGAGGGGATGAGCAGTTCTTC.

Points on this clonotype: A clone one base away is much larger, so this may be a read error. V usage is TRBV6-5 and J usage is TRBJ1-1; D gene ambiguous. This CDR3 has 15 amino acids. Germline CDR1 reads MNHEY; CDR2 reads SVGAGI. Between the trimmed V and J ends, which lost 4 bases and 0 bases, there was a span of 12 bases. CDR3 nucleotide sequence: TGTGCCAGCAGTTCGGCTGTGCGGTTGAACACTGAAGCTTTCTTT. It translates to CASSSAVRLNTEAFF.

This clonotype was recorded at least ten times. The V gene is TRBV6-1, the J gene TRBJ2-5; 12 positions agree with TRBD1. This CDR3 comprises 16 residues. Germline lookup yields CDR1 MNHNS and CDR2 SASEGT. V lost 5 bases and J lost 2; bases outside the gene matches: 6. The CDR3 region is CASSYVGQGAQETQYF. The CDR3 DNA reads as TGTGCCAGCAGTTACGTGGGACAGGGGGCTCAAGAGACCCAGTACTTC.

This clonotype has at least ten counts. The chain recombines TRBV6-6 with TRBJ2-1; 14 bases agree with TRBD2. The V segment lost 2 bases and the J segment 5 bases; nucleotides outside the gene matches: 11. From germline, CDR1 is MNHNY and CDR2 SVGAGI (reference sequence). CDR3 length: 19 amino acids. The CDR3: CASSYLSTGLAGGNNEQFF. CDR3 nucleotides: TGTGCCAGCAGTTACCTCTCGACCGGACTAGCGGGAGGTAACAATGAGCAGTTCTTC.

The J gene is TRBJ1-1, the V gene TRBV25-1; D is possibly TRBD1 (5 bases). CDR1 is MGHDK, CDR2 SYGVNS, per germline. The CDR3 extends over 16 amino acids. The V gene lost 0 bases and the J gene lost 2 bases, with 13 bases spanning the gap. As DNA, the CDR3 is TGTGCCAGCAGTGAATATACAGTGAGGGGAAACACTGAAGCTTTCTTT. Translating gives CASSEYTVRGNTEAFF. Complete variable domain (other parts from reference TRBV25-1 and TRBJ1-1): EADIYQTPRYLVIGTGKKITLECSQTMGHDKMYWYQQDPGMELHLIHYSYGVNSTEKGDLSSESTVSRIRTEHFPLTLESARPSHTSQYLCASSEYTVRGNTEAFFGQGTRLTVV.

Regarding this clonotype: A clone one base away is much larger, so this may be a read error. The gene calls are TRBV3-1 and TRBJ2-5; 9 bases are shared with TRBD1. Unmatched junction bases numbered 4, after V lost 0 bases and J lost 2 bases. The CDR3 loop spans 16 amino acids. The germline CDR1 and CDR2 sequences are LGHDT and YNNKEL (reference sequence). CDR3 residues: CASSQDVGTGQETQYF. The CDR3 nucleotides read TGTGCCAGCAGCCAAGATGTAGGGACAGGGCAAGAGACCCAGTACTTC.

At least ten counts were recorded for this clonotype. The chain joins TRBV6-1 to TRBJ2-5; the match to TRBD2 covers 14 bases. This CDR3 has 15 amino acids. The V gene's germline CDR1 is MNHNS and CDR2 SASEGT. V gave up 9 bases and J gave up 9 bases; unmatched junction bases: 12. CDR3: CASKRGLAGVSPQYF. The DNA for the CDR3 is TGTGCCAGTAAAAGGGGACTAGCGGGAGTTTCGCCCCAGTACTTC.

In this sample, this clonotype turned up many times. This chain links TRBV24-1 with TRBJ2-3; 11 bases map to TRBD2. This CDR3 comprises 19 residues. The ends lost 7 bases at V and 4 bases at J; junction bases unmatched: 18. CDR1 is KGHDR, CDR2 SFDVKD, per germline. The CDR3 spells CATSSGGRLAGMMADTQYF. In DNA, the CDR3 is TGTGCCACCAGCTCGGGGGGTCGACTAGCGGGAATGATGGCAGATACGCAGTATTTT.

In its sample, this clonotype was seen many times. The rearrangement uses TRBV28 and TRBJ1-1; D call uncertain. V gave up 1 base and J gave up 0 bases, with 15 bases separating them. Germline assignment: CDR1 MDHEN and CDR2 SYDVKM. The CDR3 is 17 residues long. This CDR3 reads CASSLFLLGRMNTEAFF. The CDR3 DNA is TGTGCCAGCAGTTTATTTTTGTTGGGGAGGATGAACACTGAAGCTTTCTTT. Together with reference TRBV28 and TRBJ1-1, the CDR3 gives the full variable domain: DVKVTQSSRYLVKRTGEKVFLECVQDMDHENMFWYRQDPGLGLRLIYFSYDVKMKEKGDIPEGYSVSREKKERFSLILESASTNQTSMYLCASSLFLLGRMNTEAFFGQGTRLTVV.

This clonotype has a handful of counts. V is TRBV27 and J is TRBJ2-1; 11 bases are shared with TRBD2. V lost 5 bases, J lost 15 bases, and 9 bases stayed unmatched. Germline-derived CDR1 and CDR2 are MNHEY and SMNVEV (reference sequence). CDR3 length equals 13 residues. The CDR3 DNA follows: TGTGCCAGCAGTCCGCCTAGCGGGAGGATTAGGTTCTTC. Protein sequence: CASSPPSGRIRFF.